Sequencing of this T cell receptor (beta chain) was carried out in a study of T-cell reconstitution after alpha-beta-depleted transplantation in children. General study points: Several hundred graft clones that had expanded were reportedly the source of alpha-beta T cells about two months after transplant. Elevated TCRbeta diversity at day 60 was traced, in some patients, to surviving recipient T cells and thymic progenitors. At one year after transplant, newly produced T cells mostly accounted for T-cell counts and diversity.

The junction had 6 bases not matched to a gene; V was cut back by 0 bases and J by 7 bases. The CDR3 is 15 residues long. The germline V gene has CDR1 MGHRA and CDR2 YSYEKL. During its preparation, the TCRbeta library received unique molecular identifiers. One entry per CDR3 protein, called by TCRdb with MiXCR from the PCR reads. The table includes more than 400,000 distinct CDR3 sequences, over 40% detected once. Worth noting for this clonotype: The antigen remains unidentified.

The clonotype comes from a girl aged 2 to 10 with aplastic anemia, due to receive a stem cell transplant. The source was PBMCs, collected before TCRalphabeta/CD19-depleted stem cell transplant. The V and J genes are TRBV4-1 and TRBJ1-5; 7 nucleotides match TRBD1. The CDR3 coding sequence is TGCGCCAGCAGCCAAGATCCACAGGGGTGGCAGCCCCAGCATTTT. Protein sequence: CASSQDPQGWQPQHF.